The 13 T cell receptor beta chains in this list originate from one sample, sequenced in a study of post-analysis software for immune sequencing data. Overall study results and limits: Higher frequency in patients than in controls was seen for a handful of TRBV segments, with TRBV5-6, TRBV5-1 and TRBV20-1 among them.

The TCR beta cDNA libraries contained unique molecular identifiers. One entry per CDR3 protein results from TCRdb running MiXCR on the PCR reads. This table holds about 210,000 distinct CDR3 sequences, roughly 30% found once. For these TCRs, the target antigens are not known. The sample taken for sequencing was blood. The receptors were gathered from a girl between 2 and 17 years old with multiple sclerosis.

J is TRBJ2-7 and V is TRBV28; D not certain. The CDR3 spans 16 residues. The germline V and J ends were trimmed by 4 bases and 0 bases, with 16 bases remaining between them. In germline, CDR1 is MDHEN, CDR2 SYDVKM. CDR3 in DNA: TGTGCCAGCAGTTCCCAGACCGTATACCTCTCCTACGAGCAGTACTTC. Translation gives CASSSQTVYLSYEQYF.

The rearrangement links TRBV27 to TRBJ1-1; D gene uncertain. The CDR3 consists of 14 residues. Trimming took 5 bases from V and 9 from J, leaving 19 bases between them. CDR1 is MNHEY, CDR2 SMNVEV, per germline (reference sequence). The CDR3 region is CASSITAMSTKAFF. The CDR3 DNA reads TGTGCCAGCAGTATAACTGCGATGAGCACCAAAGCTTTCTTT.

The chain carries TRBV25-1 and TRBJ2-3, with D possibly being TRBD1 (6 bases). The CDR3 is made up of 14 amino acids. Per the germline V gene, CDR1 is MGHDK and CDR2 is SYGVNS. The V end lost 5 bases, the J end lost 0 bases, and 9 bases lay between the germline ends. CDR3 nucleotides: TGTGCCAGCAGTCTGGGGGCGAGCACAGATACGCAGTATTTT. This translates into CASSLGASTDTQYF.

This clonotype has at least ten counts. This chain connects TRBV5-5 to TRBJ2-7; TRBD2 matches at 7 bases. V dropped 2 bases and J dropped 3; count of bases not matched to a gene: 5. This CDR3 is 14 amino acids long. In germline, CDR1 is SGHKS, CDR2 YYEKEE (reference sequence). The CDR3 DNA reads TGTGCCAGCAGCTTCGGGACTAAATTCTACGAGCAGTACTTC. Its protein is CASSFGTKFYEQYF.

This clonotype was found once. A read error may explain this, as a much larger clone is one base away. The CDR3 nucleotides read TGTGCCAGCAGAAGGGGAAGGGTTTCCGGCGCAGATACGCAGTATTTT. Encoded protein: CASRRGRVSGADTQYF. V is TRBV12-3 or TRBV12-4 and J is TRBJ2-3; possibly TRBD1 for D (5 bases). Trimming stripped 6 bases from V and 4 bases from J, with 20 bases between. The CDR3 loop spans 16 amino acids.

The chain couples TRBV5-5 to TRBJ2-5; D is unresolved. V dropped 0 bases and J dropped 6 bases, with 6 bases sitting between them. The CDR3 spans 12 residues. The germline V gene encodes CDR1 SGHKS and CDR2 YYEKEE (reference sequence). The CDR3 region is CASSLDPKTQYF. In nucleotides, the CDR3 is TGTGCCAGCAGCTTGGATCCCAAGACCCAGTACTTC. Using reference TRBV5-5 and TRBJ2-5 for the parts outside the CDR3, the full variable domain is DAGVTQSPTHLIKTRGQQVTLRCSPISGHKSVSWYQQVLGQGPQFIFQYYEKEERGRGNFPDRFSARQFPNYSSELNVNALLLGDSALYLCASSLDPKTQYFGPGTRLLVL.

This clonotype was recorded only once. The rearrangement uses TRBV6-1 and TRBJ1-2; D gene uncertain. CDR1 is MNHNS and CDR2 is SASEGT in the germline V gene. This CDR3 comprises 16 residues. Trimming took off 7 bases at V and 0 bases at J, with 18 bases between the two ends. The CDR3 DNA sequence: TGTGCCAGCAACGATCCGGAACCCGGAGCTAACTATGGCTACACCTTC. Its translation: CASNDPEPGANYGYTF.

This clonotype was seen ten or more times. The V gene is TRBV4-1, the J gene TRBJ2-1; 7 bases are a match to TRBD1. CDR3 length equals 17 residues. V lost 4 bases, J lost 0 bases, and 9 bases stayed unmatched. CDR1 and CDR2 from the germline V gene are MGHRA and YSYEKL. CDR3 sequence (DNA): TGCGCCAGCAGCCGACCCGGACAGGTTCGCTCCTACAATGAGCAGTTCTTC. As protein: CASSRPGQVRSYNEQFF.

The J gene is TRBJ1-2, the V gene TRBV20-1; the D gene is possibly TRBD1 (5 bases). The V end was cut by 0 bases, the J end by 11 bases, with 16 bases between. Germline-derived CDR1 and CDR2 are DFQATT and SNEGSKA (reference sequence). This CDR3 comprises 13 residues. CDR3 amino acids: CSAREGGTAGYTF. The CDR3 DNA follows: TGCAGTGCTAGAGAAGGAGGGACGGCCGGTTACACCTTC.

Concerning this clonotype: A much more abundant neighbour one base away suggests this may be a read error. The CDR3 here is CSASPSGRAYEQYF. Written as DNA, the CDR3 is TGCAGTGCTAGTCCTAGCGGGAGGGCCTATGAGCAGTACTTC. The genes are TRBV20-1 and TRBJ2-5; 12 bases align to TRBD2. There are 14 residues in the CDR3. J was trimmed by 11 bases and V by 3 bases; bases with no gene match: 10. Germline lookup yields CDR1 DFQATT and CDR2 SNEGSKA (reference sequence).

The V gene is TRBV5-1, the J gene TRBJ2-2; no definite D call. The CDR3 extends over 11 amino acids. Looked up from germline, CDR1 is SGHRS and CDR2 is YFSETQ. Trimming pared 4 bases from V and 6 bases from J, leaving 4 bases between. CDR3 residues: CASSGAGELFF. CDR3 sequence (DNA): TGCGCCAGCAGCGGGGCCGGGGAGCTGTTTTTT.

This clonotype was detected many times. V usage is TRBV6-5 and J usage is TRBJ1-2, with D unresolved. The CDR3 extends over 14 amino acids. Per germline, CDR1 MNHEY and CDR2 SVGAGI. Trimming removed 7 bases from V and 4 bases from J, with 16 bases in between. CDR3 sequence reads: CASTPVEGFYGYTF. The CDR3 DNA follows: TGTGCCAGCACCCCGGTGGAGGGTTTCTATGGCTACACCTTC.

This clonotype has a count of ten or more. The chain combines TRBV4-1 with TRBJ2-7; 9 bases match TRBD2. V lost 3 bases to trimming and J lost 7 bases; unmatched junction nucleotides: 10. The CDR3 consists of 15 residues. In germline, CDR1 is MGHRA, CDR2 YSYEKL. The CDR3 spells CASSQGVVAGVEQYF. The DNA for the CDR3 is TGCGCCAGCAGCCAGGGAGTGGTAGCGGGGGTTGAGCAGTACTTC.